The source of this T cell receptor (beta chain) is a study of T cells in Graves' hyperthyroidism and ophthalmopathy. Inclusion characteristics of ophthalmopathy patients comprised a Clinical Activity Score of at least 3, a NOSPECS grade of at least 4, and duration under 3 months. Each diagnosis drew on symptoms, thyroxine, TRAb, thyroid ultrasound and orbital computed tomography findings. This clonotype occurred a few times. What it recognizes is unknown. Study-level points and caveats: Ophthalmopathy was distinguished from stable hyperthyroidism by 13 V-J signatures. Clonotypes that were expanded in thyroid above 0.001 mostly appeared in blood too.

Germline lookup yields CDR1 MNHNY and CDR2 SVGAGI (reference sequence). V was cut by 0 bases and J by 6 bases, with 10 bases left in between. The CDR3 is 14 residues long. Amplified TCR beta CDR3 regions derived from RNA transcripts. HTBI primers drove first-round RT-PCR of the TCR CDR3. TCRdb passed the multiplex PCR reads through MiXCR, listing each CDR3 protein once. The data show some 350,000 distinct CDR3 sequences, with approximately 15% seen just once and roughly 33% held by the top ten. Sequences were obtained from blood. V is TRBV6-6 and J is TRBJ2-3; D is perhaps TRBD1 or TRBD2 (5 bases each). This clonotype originated in a woman aged 35 to 49 with Graves' ophthalmopathy. The CDR3 DNA reads as TGTGCCAGCAGTTACTCTGGGGGTTCGGATACGCAGTATTTT. Its protein product is CASSYSGGSDTQYF.